This TCR beta chain was recorded in a study of CD8+ T cells in alopecia areata. CDR1 and CDR2 from the germline V gene are SGHAT and FQNNGV. The CDR3 spans 15 residues. V was shortened by 1 base and J by 2 bases, with 9 bases between the two germline ends. In each case, RNA was isolated and then reverse transcribed into cDNA as the sequencing template. Data came from immunoSEQ multiplex PCR; TCRdb stores just in-frame clones and leaves some out. The sample carries about 180,000 clones, about 63% recorded once. This clonotype originated in a human donor with alopecia areata. Sequenced here: CD4+ T cells sorted from blood, sampled at week 0. The rearrangement uses TRBV11-2 and TRBJ1-3; no clear D gene. The CDR3 here is CASSLVVSPGNTIYF. The CDR3 nucleotides are TGTGCCAGCAGCTTAGTGGTTAGCCCTGGAAACACCATATATTTT.